The clone carrying this T cell receptor beta chain has only a few counts. The CDR3 spans 14 residues. The germline gives CDR1 MNHEY, CDR2 SMNVEV (reference sequence). V dropped 8 bases and J dropped 6; count of bases not matched to a gene: 7. This specimen belongs to a study of human T cells and chemical hapten exposure. Time point meaning: patch test 2, 6 weeks after DPC sensitization. The treatment was: therapeutic diphenylcyclopropenone sensitization with weekly scalp DPC. TCRdb reanalysed the RACE reads using MiXCR and keeps one entry per CDR3 protein. The sample includes under 450,000 distinct CDR3 sequences, more than 5% seen only once; the top ten take around 6.1%.

The input for sequencing was whole blood, taken in connection with sensitization to the hapten diphenylcyclopropenone (DPC). V gene TRBV27 combines with J gene TRBJ2-3, with 11 positions matching TRBD1. The origin of this receptor is a woman in her late teens or twenties with alopecia areata. Some clones in this sample may be carry-over from other donors' samples. The CDR3 DNA sequence: TGTGCCAGCTCGGACAGGGGGCTTAGCGATACGCAGTATTTT. Its translation is CASSDRGLSDTQYF.